The 12 T cell receptor beta chains below were found in one sample sequenced in a study of read filtering for tumor transcriptome and immune sequencing. This library used approximately 370 ng RNA and molecular barcoded adaptors spanning alpha/delta and beta/gamma chains. TCRdb independently ran MiXCR on the reads; one entry per CDR3 protein. The data show 20,000 to 25,000 distinct CDR3 sequences, with roughly an eighth seen just once and more than 50% held by the top ten. The sample comprised a population of CD138-negative cells sorted from bone marrow. These receptors originate from a donor at least 40 years old with multiple myeloma.

This clonotype was recorded many times. The rearrangement joins TRBV7-9 to TRBJ2-7, with 7 bases that match TRBD1. Trimming took 5 bases from V and 6 from J; bases not matched to a gene: 7. The CDR3 is 13 residues long. From germline, CDR1 is SEHNR and CDR2 FQNEAQ (reference sequence). The DNA of the CDR3 is TGTGCCAGCAGCCCCCAGGGGGACGGCGAGCAGTACTTC. Translation gives CASSPQGDGEQYF.

This clonotype has ten or more counts. The J gene is TRBJ2-1, the V gene TRBV30; no reliable D call. This CDR3 has 15 residues. The germline V gene encodes CDR1 GTSNPN and CDR2 SVGIG (reference sequence). V lost 0 bases and J 2 bases, leaving 11 bases between the germline ends. The CDR3 loop is CAWSVLSATYNEQFF. The CDR3 DNA reads TGTGCCTGGAGTGTACTCTCGGCCACCTACAATGAGCAGTTCTTC.

This chain uses TRBV6-2 or TRBV6-3 with TRBJ2-2, with D possibly being TRBD1 (7 bases). The CDR3 length is 15 residues. CDR1 and CDR2 from the germline V gene are MNHEY and SVGEGT. The V gene lost 0 bases and the J gene lost 5 bases, with 10 bases spanning the gap. CDR3 residues: CASSYSTGRTGELFF. As DNA, the CDR3 is TGTGCCAGCAGTTACTCGACAGGGAGGACCGGGGAGCTGTTTTTT.

This clonotype was seen more than once but under ten times. The chain uses TRBV4-1 and TRBJ2-3, with D possibly TRBD2 on 5 matching bases. This CDR3 is 13 amino acids long. The V gene lost 5 bases and the J gene lost 4 bases, with 10 bases spanning the gap. Germline-derived CDR1 and CDR2 are MGHRA and YSYEKL. The CDR3 loop is CASSALDPDTQYF. Written as DNA, the CDR3 is TGCGCCAGCAGCGCACTAGATCCAGATACGCAGTATTTT.

As concerns this clonotype: A much more abundant neighbour one base away suggests this may be a read error. The chain couples TRBV28 to TRBJ1-5; 7 bases fit TRBD1. Germline CDR1 and CDR2: MDHEN and SYDVKM. This CDR3 is built from 12 residues. J was trimmed by 8 bases and V by 8 bases; bases with no gene match: 6. This chain's CDR3 is CASVRTGEPQHF. CDR3 in DNA: TGTGCCAGCGTACGGACAGGTGAGCCCCAGCATTTT.

This clonotype was found many times. V is TRBV20-1 and J is TRBJ2-7, with 8 positions matching TRBD2. CDR3 length: 13 amino acids. Germline-derived CDR1 and CDR2 are DFQATT and SNEGSKA (reference sequence). V shed 6 bases, J shed 7 bases, and the junction held 11 bases outside the gene matches. The CDR3, as DNA: TGCAGTGCCAAACCGGGAGGGCCTGGAGAGCAGTACTTC. Protein sequence: CSAKPGGPGEQYF.

The sample holds many counts of this clonotype. The genes are TRBV11-3 and TRBJ2-2; no firm D call. V lost 3 bases to trimming and J lost 5 bases, with 19 bases between them. The CDR3 loop spans 17 amino acids. Germline CDR1 is SGHNT and CDR2 is YENEEA. CDR3: CASSFSTARSRTGELFF. CDR3 nucleotides: TGTGCCAGCAGCTTTTCTACCGCCCGTTCCCGTACCGGGGAGCTGTTTTTT.

This clonotype has at least ten counts. V gene TRBV29-1 combines with J gene TRBJ2-6; D gene unclear. Per the germline V gene, CDR1 is SQVTM and CDR2 is ANQGSEA. This CDR3 is built from 14 residues. Deletions cut 6 bases from V and 1 base from J, with 10 bases between. CDR3 sequence (DNA): TGCAGCGTGACGCAAGGTTCTGGGGCCAACGTCCTGACTTTC. Its protein is CSVTQGSGANVLTF.

In its sample, this clonotype was seen many times. The V and J genes are TRBV4-1 and TRBJ2-7; 7 nucleotides align to TRBD2. Trimming removed 0 bases from V and 3 bases from J; junction bases left unmatched: 14. Looked up from germline, CDR1 is MGHRA and CDR2 is YSYEKL. The CDR3 has 18 residues. In nucleotides, the CDR3 is TGCGCCAGCAGCCAAGATTTCCGATTAGCGGGCGTTGACTACGAGCAGTACTTC. It is translated as CASSQDFRLAGVDYEQYF.

This clonotype showed up many times. The rearrangement joins TRBV12-3 or TRBV12-4 to TRBJ2-5; 7 nucleotides agree with TRBD2. This CDR3 has 14 residues. The V segment lost 3 bases and the J segment 5 bases; nucleotides outside the gene matches: 6. The CDR3: CASSFGGSEETQYF. DNA for the CDR3: TGTGCCAGCAGTTTCGGCGGGAGTGAGGAGACCCAGTACTTC.

This clonotype occurred many times. V is TRBV7-2 and J is TRBJ2-7; the match to TRBD2 covers 9 bases. CDR3 length equals 14 residues. The ends lost 5 bases at V and 5 bases at J; junction bases unmatched: 7. The germline CDR1 and CDR2 sequences are SGHTA and FQGNSA. CDR3 DNA: TGTGCCAGCAGCCCGATAGCGGGAGCGGACGAGCAGTACTTC. Its translation is CASSPIAGADEQYF.

Ten or more counts support this clonotype. The chain joins TRBV10-3 to TRBJ2-1; unclear D gene. Trimming shortened V by 1 base and J by 0 bases, and 13 bases separated the two germline ends. The V gene's germline CDR1 is ENHRY and CDR2 SYGVKD. The CDR3 consists of 17 residues. The CDR3 DNA is TGTGCCATCAGTGAGTTGAATAGTCCCCACTCCTACAATGAGCAGTTCTTC. This gives the protein CAISELNSPHSYNEQFF.